The 30 T cell receptor beta chains given below trace back to one sample, sequenced in a study of siplizumab effects on memory and regulatory T cells (dated by TCRdb to between 2019 and 2020). No antigen is known for these receptors. Cells in the mixed lymphocyte reaction were cultured together at 37 degrees C for about 6 days. Library preparation employed the immunoSEQ multiplex PCR assay. In its TCRdb copy, this immuneACCESS table keeps in-frame sequences only and misses some clones. Where compared with another copy, unresolved V genes explain less than half of these, and the others have no known cause. The sample table lists 15,000 to 20,000 clones, under 50% of them with a count of one. The ten most abundant clones make up roughly 5.3% of the sample. Sequences were obtained from CFSE-low (dividing) CD4+ T cells sorted from an allogeneic mixed lymphocyte reaction. These receptors originate from a human donor in good health; the cells came from an allogeneic mixed lymphocyte reaction.

Of note for this clone: The same CDR3 also results from other DNA sequences found in this sample. The rearrangement joins TRBV6-5 to TRBJ2-7; a possible D gene is TRBD2 (5 bases). The V gene lost 5 bases and the J gene lost 7 bases, with 9 bases spanning the gap. Germline V gene data show CDR1 as MNHEY and CDR2 as SVGAGI. The CDR3 consists of 11 residues. The CDR3 loop is CASSTRGEQYF. The CDR3 region has the DNA TGTGCCAGCAGTACCCGAGGGGAGCAGTACTTC.

On this clone: A much larger clone lies one base from this, so it may be a read error. The rearrangement joins TRBV7-2 to TRBJ2-5; 7 bases map to TRBD1. With the DNA end fitting TRBJ2-7 better, the J assignment may be wrong. The germline gives CDR1 SGHTA, CDR2 FQGNSA. The CDR3 has 13 amino acids. CDR3 amino acids: CASSMTGPYEQYF. CDR3 DNA: TGTGCCAGCAGCATGACAGGGCCCTACGAGCAGTACTTC.

Only a few counts were recorded for this clone. This chain links TRBV7-7 with TRBJ2-3; TRBD1 or TRBD2 may be the D gene (5 bases each). Germline V gene data show CDR1 as SSHAT and CDR2 as FNYEAQ (reference sequence). V shed 1 base and J shed 9 bases, with 11 bases lying between them. The CDR3 sequence is 13 residues long. The CDR3, as DNA: TGTGCCAGCAGCTTAGATGGACGGGGCACGCAGTATTTT. Amino acid sequence: CASSLDGRGTQYF.

Regarding this clone: Since no conserved phenylalanine or tryptophan closes the CDR3, a read error is the likely cause. The DNA is omitted, as the CDR3 cannot be located on it reliably, and the CDR3 follows TCRdb's listing. The chain employs TRBV30 and TRBJ1-2. CDR1 is GTSNPN, CDR2 SVGIG, per germline (reference sequence). Ends included, the CDR3 has 14 residues. CDR3 amino acids: CAWKSERYRKTYGY.

The V and J genes are TRBV4-1 and TRBJ1-6; no clear D gene. The CDR3 totals 17 residues. Germline V gene sequence: CDR1 MGHRA, CDR2 YSYEKL. Between the trimmed V and J ends, which lost 0 bases and 10 bases, there was a span of 19 bases. The CDR3 loop is CASSQEGLGRGSSPLHF. The CDR3 DNA reads TGCGCCAGCAGCCAAGAGGGATTGGGGAGAGGGAGCTCACCCCTCCACTTT.

The chain recombines TRBV10-3 with TRBJ2-1, with no clear D. This CDR3 is 12 amino acids long. Germline CDR1 reads ENHRY; CDR2 reads SYGVKD. V was cut by 5 bases and J by 7 bases, with 9 bases left in between. The DNA of the CDR3 is TGTGCCATCAGTACCGAAGGGAATGAGCAGTTCTTC. Protein sequence: CAISTEGNEQFF.

This clone was recorded a few times. The V and J genes are TRBV11-2 and TRBJ2-7, with 9 bases identical to TRBD1. Germline V gene sequence: CDR1 SGHAT, CDR2 FQNNGV. This CDR3 spans 14 amino acids. Germline trimming cut 6 bases from V and 4 bases from J; bases unmatched to any gene: 7. CDR3 protein: CASSTRTGEYEQYF. DNA for the CDR3: TGTGCCAGCAGTACTCGGACAGGGGAGTACGAGCAGTACTTC.

This clone has only one observation. This rearrangement joins TRBV29-1 to TRBJ2-2; the match to TRBD2 covers 12 bases. This CDR3 contains 17 residues. Looked up from germline, CDR1 is SQVTM and CDR2 is ANQGSEA. The junction had 12 bases not matched to a gene; V was cut back by 3 bases and J by 7 bases. The CDR3 loop reads CSVEGLAGGPFGGELFF. Here the CDR3 DNA reads TGCAGCGTTGAGGGGCTAGCGGGGGGGCCTTTCGGCGGGGAGCTGTTTTTT.

This sequence joins TRBV6-5 and TRBJ1-2; D unclear. The CDR3 is 11 amino acids. V was shortened by 9 bases and J by 3 bases, with 8 bases between the two germline ends. Germline CDR1 reads MNHEY; CDR2 reads SVGAGI. The CDR3 nucleotides read TGTGCCAGTGGGCGCGACTATGGCTACACCTTC. It yields the protein CASGRDYGYTF.

The chain uses TRBV30 and TRBJ2-5; D not resolved. Trimming removed 2 bases from V and 2 bases from J, with 9 bases in between. CDR1 is GTSNPN, CDR2 SVGIG, per germline (reference sequence). This CDR3 is 13 amino acids long. CDR3 protein: CAWSKQRQETQYF. DNA of the CDR3: TGTGCCTGGAGTAAACAGAGACAAGAGACCCAGTACTTC.

V and J are TRBV28 and TRBJ2-7; TRBD1 aligns across 12 bases. This CDR3 region has 14 residues. CDR1 and CDR2 from the germline V gene are MDHEN and SYDVKM. V dropped 6 bases and J dropped 5; count of bases not matched to a gene: 5. CDR3 nucleotides: TGTGCCAGCAGCCAAGGGGACAGGGGGCACGAGCAGTACTTC. Residues: CASSQGDRGHEQYF.

This rearrangement joins TRBV5-1 to TRBJ1-5, with 11 nucleotides matching TRBD1. The CDR3 has 14 amino acids. Per germline, CDR1 SGHRS and CDR2 YFSETQ. J lost 9 bases, V lost 4 bases, and 6 bases had no gene match. The CDR3 protein is CASSLGTGGGPQHF. The CDR3, as DNA: TGCGCCAGCAGCCTCGGGACAGGGGGAGGGCCCCAGCATTTT.

In its sample, this clone is medium-sized. The chain couples TRBV30 to TRBJ1-1; D might be TRBD1 (6 bases). The CDR3 totals 14 residues. CDR1 and CDR2 from the germline V gene are GTSNPN and SVGIG (reference sequence). The DNA for the CDR3 is TGTGCGAACCAGCTCGGGACACAGAACACTGAAGCTTTCTTT. This translates into CANQLGTQNTEAFF.

The V and J genes are TRBV7-3 and TRBJ2-2, with D unresolved. This CDR3 is built from 14 residues. The germline V gene encodes CDR1 SGHTA and CDR2 FQGTGA. Trimming took off 5 bases at V and 1 base at J, with 8 bases between the two ends. The CDR3 bases are TGTGCCAGCAGCGCCCACCAGAACACCGGGGAGCTGTTTTTT. Translation: CASSAHQNTGELFF.

This clone was found a few times. The V call is TRBV18, the J call TRBJ2-7; 10 bases line up with TRBD2. Per the germline V gene, CDR1 is KGHSH and CDR2 is LQKENI. CDR3 length: 13 amino acids. Trimming at V came to 3 bases and at J to 7 bases, leaving 3 bases not matched to a gene. CDR3: CASSPIAGGEQYF. For the CDR3, the DNA is TGTGCCAGCTCACCTATAGCGGGGGGTGAGCAGTACTTC.

In its sample, this clone was seen a few times. The chain joins TRBV27 to TRBJ1-5; D is undetermined. The CDR3 contains 14 residues. The germline V gene has CDR1 MNHEY and CDR2 SMNVEV (reference sequence). With 2 bases removed from V and 1 base from J, the gap between germline ends came to 6 bases. The CDR3 here is CASSLSRSNQPQHF. The CDR3 bases are TGTGCCAGCAGTTTAAGTCGGAGCAATCAGCCCCAGCATTTT.

This clone was detected once. V usage is TRBV6-5 and J usage is TRBJ1-1; 8 bases fit TRBD1. Germline CDR1 MNHEY, CDR2 SVGAGI. The junction had 8 bases not matched to a gene; V was cut back by 6 bases and J by 11 bases. The CDR3 loop spans 12 amino acids. The CDR3 here is CASSPDRVLAFF. The CDR3 region has the DNA TGTGCCAGCAGCCCGGACAGGGTGTTGGCTTTCTTT.

The chain carries TRBV7-3 and TRBJ2-1; 10 positions agree with TRBD2. CDR3 size: 16 residues. The junction had 10 bases not matched to a gene; V was cut back by 1 base and J by 10 bases. Germline V gene data show CDR1 as SGHTA and CDR2 as FQGTGA. The CDR3 here is CASSLNSGGPPWEQFF. The CDR3 DNA reads TGTGCCAGCAGCTTAAATAGCGGGGGGCCCCCATGGGAGCAGTTCTTC.

V is TRBV6-6 and J is TRBJ1-1, with 8 bases aligning to TRBD1. Germline values: CDR1 MNHNY, CDR2 SVGAGI (reference sequence). V trimming: 6 bases; J trimming: 4 bases; junction bases outside the gene matches: 7. The CDR3 has 14 residues. In DNA form, the CDR3 reads TGTGCCAGCAGCTCCGACAGGGGAGCCACTGAAGCTTTCTTT. Its translation is CASSSDRGATEAFF.

The V and J genes are TRBV5-4 and TRBJ2-5, with D unresolved. The CDR3 runs 12 residues. V lost 4 bases and J lost 1, with 5 bases in between. Germline V lookup: CDR1 SGHNT, CDR2 YYREEE (reference sequence). This CDR3 is CASSPAQETQYF. The CDR3, as DNA: TGTGCCAGCAGCCCAGCCCAAGAGACCCAGTACTTC.

The J gene is TRBJ2-5, the V gene TRBV18; D is perhaps TRBD2 (5 bases). CDR1 is KGHSH and CDR2 is LQKENI in the germline V gene. The V and J ends lost 3 bases and 2 bases respectively, with 7 bases between them. This CDR3 comprises 13 residues. In nucleotides, the CDR3 is TGTGCCAGCTCACCCACTAGTCAAGAGACCCAGTACTTC. It codes for CASSPTSQETQYF.

This clone was detected a few times. This chain links TRBV21-1 with TRBJ1-5; TRBD1 reflects the table's D call only, with no check against the DNA. TRBV21-1 is described as a pseudogene. The CDR3 is 16 residues long. The DNA for the CDR3 is TGTGCCAGCAGCAAAGCGCCCCAGGGGAGCAATCAGCCCCAGCATTTT. Its translation: CASSKAPQGSNQPQHF.

This clone has just one count. The chain is built from TRBV5-1 and TRBJ1-6, with D perhaps matching TRBD1 (6 bases). CDR1 and CDR2 from the germline V gene are SGHRS and YFSETQ. The CDR3 sequence is 14 residues long. V lost 4 bases and J 8 bases, leaving 13 bases between the germline ends. The CDR3: CASSLGHLDSPLHF. As DNA, the CDR3 is TGCGCCAGCAGCCTGGGACACCTAGATTCACCCCTCCACTTT.

The V gene is TRBV10-3, the J gene TRBJ2-1, with D tentatively TRBD1 or TRBD2 (5 bases each). The CDR3 is 14 residues long. The germline V gene encodes CDR1 ENHRY and CDR2 SYGVKD. The ends were cut back, 3 bases at V and 3 bases at J, with 9 bases in the middle. The CDR3 nucleotides are TGTGCCATCAGTGATGGGACGGACTACAATGAGCAGTTCTTC. As protein: CAISDGTDYNEQFF.

This clone showed up just a few times. The sample contains more than one DNA sequence encoding this CDR3. The gene calls are TRBV18 and TRBJ1-1, with unresolved D. The CDR3 is made up of 13 amino acids. CDR1 is KGHSH and CDR2 is LQKENI in the germline V gene. V was clipped by 3 bases and J by 1 base, with 6 bases between them. CDR3: CASSPNRNTEAFF. CDR3 sequence (DNA): TGTGCCAGCTCACCTAATCGGAACACTGAAGCTTTCTTT. The full variable domain, with the rest looked up from reference TRBV18 and TRBJ1-1, is NAGVMQNPRHLVRRRGQEARLRCSPMKGHSHVYWYRQLPEEGLKFMVYLQKENIIDESGMPKERFSAEFPKEGPSILRIQQVVRGDSAAYFCASSPNRNTEAFFGQGTRLTVV.

This chain joins TRBV7-9 and TRBJ2-5; D possibly uses TRBD1 or TRBD2 (6 bases each). Trimming took off 2 bases at V and 5 bases at J, with 12 bases between the two ends. Germline V lookup: CDR1 SEHNR, CDR2 FQNEAQ (reference sequence). CDR3 length: 14 residues. DNA for the CDR3: TGTGCCAGCAGCTTATCAGGGGCGGGGGAGACCCAGTACTTC. Translated: CASSLSGAGETQYF.

The J gene is TRBJ2-1, the V gene TRBV6-5; D remains ambiguous. The germline gives CDR1 MNHEY, CDR2 SVGAGI. Between the trimmed V and J ends, which lost 6 bases and 9 bases, there was a span of 15 bases. The CDR3 covers 13 residues. CDR3 bases: TGTGCCAGCAGCCCAACCTCTAGTCGTGAGCAGTTCTTC. The encoded protein is CASSPTSSREQFF.

The CDR3 nucleotides read TGTGCCAGCAGTACTAGAAAGGGGGCTGGCTACACCTTC. Encoded protein: CASSTRKGAGYTF. V usage is TRBV7-2 and J usage is TRBJ1-2; 7 bases are shared with TRBD1. The CDR3 loop spans 13 amino acids. CDR1 SGHTA and CDR2 FQGNSA come from the germline V gene. Germline trimming cut 6 bases from V and 7 bases from J; bases unmatched to any gene: 8.

V and J are TRBV5-1 and TRBJ1-1, with TRBD1 identical over 8 bases. Trimming at V came to 4 bases and at J to 4 bases, leaving 6 bases not matched to a gene. The CDR3 has 14 amino acids. Germline V gene data show CDR1 as SGHRS and CDR2 as YFSETQ. The CDR3 protein is CASSPDRGTTEAFF. The CDR3 DNA sequence: TGCGCCAGCAGCCCCGACAGGGGAACCACTGAAGCTTTCTTT.

The chain combines TRBV10-3 with TRBJ1-1; 7 bases line up with TRBD1. This CDR3 is built from 13 residues. V shed 6 bases, J shed 5 bases, and the junction held 6 bases outside the gene matches. Germline V lookup: CDR1 ENHRY, CDR2 SYGVKD. In DNA, the CDR3 is TGTGCCATCAGGGACAGGAGCGGGACTGAAGCTTTCTTT. Amino acid sequence: CAIRDRSGTEAFF.